This is a list of T cell receptor beta chains from one sample in a study of T cells after yellow fever vaccination. TCRdb independently ran MiXCR on the 5' RACE reads; one entry per CDR3 protein. This table has under 600,000 distinct CDR3 sequences, 21% appearing once. The source was PBMCs, collected approximately 20 days after the first yellow fever vaccination. The receptors here all came from a man between 18 and 35 years old who received the YFV17D yellow fever vaccine. Each CDR3 is given with its conserved first and last residue. A D gene is named only where the DNA matches it firmly. Clone sizes are given selectively: once, few, many, or a class where the clone is expanded.

TRBV7-6,16,TRBJ2-1,TRBD1,.,TGTGCCAGCAGCCCGTCCCCGGGACAGGGCCAAAATGAGCAGTTCTTC,CASSPSPGQGQNEQFF
TRBV6-1,13,TRBJ1-4,TRBD1,.,TGTGCCAGCAGCGACAGGGCGTATGAAAAACTGTTTTTT,CASSDRAYEKLFF
TRBV4-1,14,TRBJ1-5,.,.,TGCGCCAGCAGCCAAGTGCCCAGCAATCAGCCCCAGCATTTT,CASSQVPSNQPQHF
TRBV5-6,15,TRBJ2-7,.,few,TGTGCCAGCAGCTTGCTCAGCGTAACCCCCTACGAGCAGTACTTC,CASSLLSVTPYEQYF
TRBV12-3/TRBV12-4,14,TRBJ2-3,TRBD1,.,TGTGCCAGCAGTTTAACAGGGGATGGGGATACGCAGTATTTT,CASSLTGDGDTQYF
TRBV5-1,14,TRBJ1-4,.,few,TGCGCCAGCAGCTTGGCGGGGCTCAATGAAAAACTGTTTTTT,CASSLAGLNEKLFF
TRBV16,15,TRBJ1-3,.,few,TGTGCCAGCAGCCAATCTCCAGGGTCTGGAAACACCATATATTTT,CASSQSPGSGNTIYF
TRBV5-1,14,TRBJ2-7,.,many,TGCGCCAGCAGCTTACCGGGGGAGGTCTACGAGCAGTACTTC,CASSLPGEVYEQYF
TRBV20-1,17,TRBJ2-7,TRBD2,.,TGCAGTGCTAGAGATCTCTTTGCTAGCGGGGGAATCTACGAGCAGTACTTC,CSARDLFASGGIYEQYF
TRBV18,16,TRBJ2-7,TRBD2,many,TGTGCCAGCTCACCACAGGAAGCTAGCGGCACCTACGAGCAGTACTTC,CASSPQEASGTYEQYF
TRBV7-2,16,TRBJ1-1,TRBD1,few,TGTGCCAGCAGCTCGTTCCCCAGGGGGCGCGGCACTGAAGCTTTCTTT,CASSSFPRGRGTEAFF
TRBV7-9,17,TRBJ2-5,.,.,TGTGCCAGCAGCTTAGGTCGGACAGCAACCTTCCAAGAGACCCAGTACTTC,CASSLGRTATFQETQYF
TRBV6-1,16,TRBJ2-3,.,few,TGTGCCAGCAGTGATTCGTCAGGCCGGCGGGCAGATACGCAGTATTTT,CASSDSSGRRADTQYF
TRBV6-5,15,TRBJ1-1,TRBD1,few,TGTGCCAGCAGTTTCGACAGGGGATTGAACACTGAAGCTTTCTTT,CASSFDRGLNTEAFF
TRBV15,12,TRBJ1-2,.,few,TGTGCCACCAGCACAGCTAATTATGGCTACACCTTC,CATSTANYGYTF
TRBV7-6,14,TRBJ2-5,TRBD2,.,TGTGCCAGCAGGCTAGCGGGGGAGGTGGAGACCCAGTACTTC,CASRLAGEVETQYF
TRBV28,12,TRBJ1-2,.,.,TGTGCCAGCAGTTTTTTGATCTATGGCTACACCTTC,CASSFLIYGYTF
TRBV6-1,15,TRBJ2-3,TRBD2,.,TGTGCCAGCAGACCTAGCGGGGGGGCGGTAGATACGCAGTATTTT,CASRPSGGAVDTQYF
TRBV12-3/TRBV12-4,15,TRBJ2-2,TRBD1,few,TGTGCCAGCAGTCCCTGGACAGGGGGGTCCGGGGAGCTGTTTTTT,CASSPWTGGSGELFF
TRBV12-3/TRBV12-4,15,TRBJ2-2,.,few,TGTGCCAGTTCAGGGATGGGATCGAACACCGGGGAGCTGTTTTTT,CASSGMGSNTGELFF
TRBV7-3,15,TRBJ2-2,.,many,TGTGCCAGCAGCTTACTGAGAGGGGGAACCGGGGAGCTGTTTTTT,CASSLLRGGTGELFF
TRBV6-2/TRBV6-3,19,TRBJ2-1,TRBD2,few,TGTGCCAGCAGTTACACCGGACTAGCGGGGGTGGCCGTTCTCAATGAGCAGTTCTTC,CASSYTGLAGVAVLNEQFF
TRBV11-3,16,TRBJ2-5,TRBD2,.,TGTGCCAGCAGTCGGGGGACTAGCGGGGGGAAGGAGACCCAGTACTTC,CASSRGTSGGKETQYF
TRBV5-5,15,TRBJ2-7,.,.,TGTGCCAGCAGCTTGGTTGCAGGGAGTCCTAAGGAGCAGTACTTC,CASSLVAGSPKEQYF
TRBV12-3/TRBV12-4,13,TRBJ1-2,.,.,TGTGCCAGCAGTTTTGGCGGGTATAGTGGCTACACCTTC,CASSFGGYSGYTF
TRBV18,12,TRBJ1-1,.,many,TGTGCCAGCTCACCCATGACAGTTGAAGCTTTCTTT,CASSPMTVEAFF
TRBV7-9,16,TRBJ2-1,TRBD2,.,TGTGCCAGCAGCGCCCCCTTAGCGGGGGCCCCCAATGAGCAGTTCTTC,CASSAPLAGAPNEQFF
TRBV14,13,TRBJ2-3,.,.,TGTGCCAGCAGCCAGAACCCAGCAGATACGCAGTATTTT,CASSQNPADTQYF
TRBV29-1,14,TRBJ2-2,TRBD1,many,TGCAGCGCCTCCGGGACAGGGGAAACCGGGGAGCTGTTTTTT,CSASGTGETGELFF
TRBV4-3,17,TRBJ2-7,TRBD2,once,TGCGCCAGCAGCCAAGCTCCGACTAGCGGGGGGCCCTACGAGCAGTACTTC,CASSQAPTSGGPYEQYF
TRBV11-2,12,TRBJ2-7,.,.,TGTGCCAGCAGCCCGAACACCTACGAGCAGTACTTC,CASSPNTYEQYF
TRBV5-6,14,TRBJ1-6,TRBD1,.,TGTGCCAGCAGCTCGACAGGGACGGGTTCACCCCTCCACTTT,CASSSTGTGSPLHF
TRBV4-2,15,TRBJ1-6,.,.,TGTGCCAGCAGCGCCTCGTTCTTGGGGAATTCACCCCTCCACTTT,CASSASFLGNSPLHF
TRBV10-3,15,TRBJ2-1,.,few,TGTGCCATCAGTGACCCCGGACAGAACTACAATGAGCAGTTCTTC,CAISDPGQNYNEQFF
TRBV12-3/TRBV12-4,14,TRBJ1-1,.,many,TGTGCCAGCAGCTCCCCGGGGATGAACACTGAAGCTTTCTTT,CASSSPGMNTEAFF
TRBV7-9,15,TRBJ2-5,TRBD2,many,TGTGCCAGCAGCTCGAGTCTAGCGGGGCAAGAGACCCAGTACTTC,CASSSSLAGQETQYF
TRBV5-1,12,TRBJ2-1,.,few,TGCGCCAGCAGTATAGGTTGGAATGAGCAGTTCTTC,CASSIGWNEQFF